These 4 T cell receptor beta chains came from one sample sequenced in a study of high-grade serous ovarian cancer treatment subgroups (dated by TCRdb to about 2021). Collection of tumor samples took place before definitive surgery or chemotherapy. The library was built by means of the immunoSEQ multiplex PCR assay. Here the immuneACCESS table is served through TCRdb, limited to in-frame sequences with V and J called. Missing clones are a known gap in these copies; in checked studies unresolved V genes cover under half, and the rest lacks a known reason. Counted in this sample were about 1,900 clones; over 75% of them appeared once. Roughly 13% of the sample rests with the top ten. Sequenced sample: tumor tissue. The receptors shown here come from a human donor with high-grade serous ovarian cancer.

The genes are TRBV2 and TRBJ2-1; D ambiguous. V lost 4 bases and J lost 6, with 7 bases in between. The CDR3 spans 12 residues. The germline CDR1 and CDR2 sequences are SNHLY and FYNNEI. The CDR3 bases are TGTGCCAGCAGTGGCCGATCCAATGAGCAGTTCTTC. Amino acid sequence: CASSGRSNEQFF.

To note about this clone: One end of the junction varies from germline; a read error may be responsible. The sample contains more than one DNA sequence encoding this CDR3. The chain joins TRBV6-5 to TRBJ1-5; D is possibly TRBD1 (5 bases). There are 13 residues in the CDR3. Germline values: CDR1 MNHEY, CDR2 SVGAGI. The CDR3 protein is CASSQEGHQPQHF. CDR3 coding DNA: TGTGCCAGCAGTCAGGAGGGGCATCAACCCCAGCATTTT.

The chain uses TRBV7-9 and TRBJ2-3, with 7 positions matching TRBD1. V gave up 5 bases and J gave up 0 bases; unmatched junction bases: 5. Germline loops: CDR1 SEHNR, CDR2 FQNEAQ (reference sequence). The CDR3 runs 15 residues. The CDR3 DNA is TGTGCCAGCAGCCCCGGGACAGTCAGCACAGATACGCAGTATTTT. This gives the protein CASSPGTVSTDTQYF.

The V gene is TRBV18, the J gene TRBJ2-2, with a weak D call TRBD2 (6 bases). V gave up 6 bases and J gave up 3 bases, with 11 bases separating them. This CDR3 has 14 amino acids. The germline V gene has CDR1 KGHSH and CDR2 LQKENI. CDR3: CASSRGGDTGELFF. CDR3 DNA: TGTGCCAGCTCCCGAGGAGGGGACACCGGGGAGCTGTTTTTT.